These 24 T cell receptor beta chains came from one sample sequenced in a study of blood T cells in healthy people across ages (dated by TCRdb to about 2015). Libraries were made using 5' RACE. These reads were obtained on an Illumina HiSeq 2500. The second PCR ran for roughly 7 to 11 cycles and used a J-beta primer mix along with a sample-barcoded 5' primer. Starting from the raw public reads, TCRdb applied fastp trimming at Q25, assembled clones with MiXCR and retained in-frame beta chains. All rows with the same CDR3 protein become a single entry with the most common DNA and genes. The sample table contains about 1.4 million distinct CDR3 sequences; only one count was recorded for 59% of them. In total, the top ten clones hold roughly 6.3% of the sample. The specimen was blood. The receptors come from a man between 18 and 35 years old in good health.

The rearrangement uses TRBV29-1 and TRBJ2-3; 7 nucleotides agree with TRBD1. The CDR3 runs 14 residues. Germline-derived CDR1 and CDR2 are SQVTM and ANQGSEA. The ends lost 4 bases at V and 5 bases at J; junction bases unmatched: 9. The CDR3 sequence: CSVAGGVDGDTQYF. CDR3 sequence (DNA): TGCAGCGTTGCAGGGGGAGTCGACGGAGATACGCAGTATTTT.

CDR3 sequence: CASSPGTGVLYEQYF. Here the CDR3 DNA reads TGTGCCAGCAGCCCCGGGACAGGGGTTTTATACGAGCAGTACTTC. The gene calls are TRBV11-1 and TRBJ2-7; TRBD1 aligns across 10 bases. The V segment lost 5 bases and the J segment 4 bases; nucleotides outside the gene matches: 8. Germline CDR1 and CDR2: SGHAT and FQDESV (reference sequence). The CDR3 runs to 15 residues.

V and J are TRBV7-9 and TRBJ2-7, with TRBD2 matching over 7 bases. V lost 2 bases, J lost 12 bases, and 16 bases stayed unmatched. Germline CDR1 SEHNR, CDR2 FQNEAQ (reference sequence). There are 15 residues in the CDR3. CDR3 residues: CASSLPPSREGKTYF. The CDR3 coding sequence is TGTGCCAGCAGCTTACCCCCATCCAGGGAGGGAAAGACGTACTTC.

This clonotype was observed a few times. CDR3 nucleotide sequence: TGTGCCAGCAGCTTAGCTCCCGGACCAAATGAAAAACTGTTTTTT. It is translated as CASSLAPGPNEKLFF. The V and J genes are TRBV7-2 and TRBJ1-4; D not certain. Trimming left V 0 bases short and J 5 bases short, with 10 bases between. There are 15 residues in the CDR3. Germline V CDR1 and CDR2: SGHTA, FQGNSA.

CDR3 region: CASSLGTGVGEQFF. CDR3 DNA sequence: TGTGCCAGCAGCCTCGGGACAGGGGTCGGCGAGCAGTTCTTC. V gene TRBV3-1 combines with J gene TRBJ2-1, with 10 bases aligning to TRBD1. Germline V gene data show CDR1 as LGHDT and CDR2 as YNNKEL (reference sequence). V was pared by 4 bases and J by 10 bases, with 7 bases of the junction left unmatched. This CDR3 has 14 residues.

This chain connects TRBV13 to TRBJ2-3, with a weak D call TRBD2 (5 bases). V shed 0 bases and J shed 6 bases, with 13 bases lying between them. This CDR3 has 15 amino acids. The V gene's germline CDR1 is PRHDT and CDR2 FYEKMQ (reference sequence). CDR3 bases: TGTGCCAGCAGCTTAGGTTTTGAGGGTGCGGATACGCAGTATTTT. It specifies CASSLGFEGADTQYF. The full variable domain, rest sourced from reference TRBV13 and TRBJ2-3, is AAGVIQSPRHLIKEKRETATLKCYPIPRHDTVYWYQQGPGQDPQFLISFYEKMQSDKGSIPDRFSAQQFSDYHSELNMSSLELGDSALYFCASSLGFEGADTQYFGPGTRLTVL.

This chain uses TRBV6-6 with TRBJ1-1; D is perhaps TRBD1 (5 bases). The CDR3 loop spans 12 amino acids. Germline-derived CDR1 and CDR2 are MNHNY and SVGAGI (reference sequence). V was pared by 6 bases and J by 11 bases, with 16 bases between. The CDR3 spells CASRAIGDGAFF. DNA for the CDR3: TGTGCCAGCAGAGCTATCGGGGACGGTGCTTTCTTT.

The chain uses TRBV27 and TRBJ2-1, with D perhaps assigned TRBD1 or TRBD2 (5 bases each). This CDR3 is 12 amino acids long. The germline gives CDR1 MNHEY, CDR2 SMNVEV (reference sequence). V was cut by 5 bases and J by 11 bases, with 13 bases left in between. In DNA form, the CDR3 reads TGTGCCAGCAGTCTAGGGACGGGAAAGCAGTTCTTC. Its protein is CASSLGTGKQFF.

The rearrangement links TRBV27 to TRBJ2-7, with D unresolved. Trimming stripped 8 bases from V and 4 bases from J, with 9 bases between. The CDR3 has 11 amino acids. CDR1 and CDR2 (germline): MNHEY, SMNVEV (reference sequence). CDR3: CASRFKYEQYF. DNA of the CDR3: TGTGCCAGCCGGTTCAAGTACGAGCAGTACTTC.

The chain is built from TRBV6-1 and TRBJ2-3, with D possibly being TRBD1 or TRBD2 (5 bases each). Germline lookup yields CDR1 MNHNS and CDR2 SASEGT. The CDR3 is 13 amino acids. V dropped 8 bases and J dropped 2 bases, with 11 bases sitting between them. The CDR3 nucleotides are TGTGCCAGCGGGGGTTCGTCCACAGATACGCAGTATTTT. Translated: CASGGSSTDTQYF.

The CDR3 nucleotides read TGTGCCAGCAGCTTAGTAAGGGGAGGACTAGCGGGCACAGATACGCAGTATTTT. Amino acid sequence: CASSLVRGGLAGTDTQYF. The rearrangement links TRBV11-2 to TRBJ2-3; 10 nucleotides agree with TRBD2. CDR3 length: 18 amino acids. Germline CDR1 is SGHAT and CDR2 is FQNNGV. Trimming removed 1 base from V and 1 base from J; junction bases left unmatched: 8. The complete variable domain, with remaining parts taken from reference TRBV11-2 and TRBJ2-3, reads EAGVAQSPRYKIIEKRQSVAFWCNPISGHATLYWYQQILGQGPKLLIQFQNNGVVDDSQLPKDRFSAERLKGVDSTLKIQPAKLEDSAVYLCASSLVRGGLAGTDTQYFGPGTRLTVL.

The chain links TRBV28 to TRBJ2-4, with D possibly matching TRBD1 (5 bases). The CDR3 is made up of 16 amino acids. Trimming took 6 bases from V and 0 from J, leaving 15 bases between them. In germline, CDR1 is MDHEN, CDR2 SYDVKM. CDR3 residues: CASRPTRVLAKNIQYF. The CDR3 region has the DNA TGTGCCAGCAGGCCCACCAGGGTTTTAGCCAAAAACATTCAGTACTTC.

V and J are TRBV4-2 and TRBJ2-1; 12 nucleotides line up with TRBD2. Germline CDR1 and CDR2: LGHNA and YNFKEQ. This CDR3 contains 16 residues. The ends lost 4 bases at V and 5 bases at J; junction bases unmatched: 6. The CDR3 spells CASSLPLAGGNNEQFF. CDR3 DNA: TGTGCCAGCAGCCTACCACTAGCGGGGGGAAACAATGAGCAGTTCTTC.

The J gene is TRBJ2-7, the V gene TRBV4-1; D gene ambiguous. Trimming left V 0 bases short and J 3 bases short, with 12 bases between. The V gene's germline CDR1 is MGHRA and CDR2 YSYEKL. This CDR3 is built from 15 residues. The CDR3 region is CASSQESAPLYEQYF. The DNA for the CDR3 is TGCGCCAGCAGCCAAGAGTCAGCGCCCCTCTACGAGCAGTACTTC.

The chain combines TRBV20-1 with TRBJ1-5; D not resolved. The CDR3 has 12 residues. The germline V gene has CDR1 DFQATT and CDR2 SNEGSKA (reference sequence). Trimming left V 3 bases short and J 6 bases short, with 9 bases between. The CDR3 sequence is CSARNSIQPQHF. The CDR3 DNA follows: TGCAGTGCTAGGAACAGTATTCAGCCCCAGCATTTT.

The chain couples TRBV27 to TRBJ1-1, with D possibly matching TRBD1 (5 bases). CDR3 length: 16 amino acids. In germline, CDR1 is MNHEY, CDR2 SMNVEV (reference sequence). V lost 7 bases to trimming and J lost 0 bases, with 18 bases between them. This chain's CDR3 is CASNNNRYTMNTEAFF. As DNA, the CDR3 is TGTGCCAGCAATAATAACAGGTACACCATGAACACTGAAGCTTTCTTT.

CDR3 nucleotide sequence: TGTGCCAGCAGCTCCAGGGGACGGGACTATCCCACAGATACGCAGTATTTT. Translated: CASSSRGRDYPTDTQYF. The chain joins TRBV14 to TRBJ2-3; possible D gene TRBD2, 7 bases. V was shortened by 5 bases and J by 2 bases, with 20 bases between the two germline ends. Germline CDR1 reads SGHDN; CDR2 reads FVKESK. The CDR3 extends over 17 amino acids.

The chain is built from TRBV21-1 and TRBJ2-2; the table calls TRBD1, which could not be checked here. TRBV21-1 is deemed a pseudogene. The CDR3 spans 17 residues. CDR3 nucleotides: TGTGCCAGCAGCAAAGAAAGGGGACATAAGAACACCGGGGAGCTGTTTTTT. Its protein product is CASSKERGHKNTGELFF.

V gene TRBV11-2 combines with J gene TRBJ2-3; 8 bases fit TRBD2. The CDR3 length is 16 residues. Unmatched junction bases numbered 10, after V lost 5 bases and J lost 3 bases. Germline loops: CDR1 SGHAT, CDR2 FQNNGV. Here the CDR3 DNA reads TGTGCCAGCAGCACACACAATTTAGCGGGGACAGATACGCAGTATTTT. It codes for CASSTHNLAGTDTQYF.

There are a few counts of this clonotype. This chain connects TRBV5-5 to TRBJ1-4; D is uncertain. CDR3 length equals 15 residues. From germline, CDR1 is SGHKS and CDR2 YYEKEE (reference sequence). V gave up 0 bases and J gave up 0 bases, with 6 bases separating them. As DNA, the CDR3 is TGTGCCAGCAGCTTGGGACGGGCAACTAATGAAAAACTGTTTTTT. Translated: CASSLGRATNEKLFF.

The chain employs TRBV11-2 and TRBJ1-2; no clear D. Germline V gene data show CDR1 as SGHAT and CDR2 as FQNNGV. This CDR3 comprises 14 residues. V dropped 1 base and J dropped 6 bases, with 12 bases sitting between them. CDR3 DNA: TGTGCCAGCAGCTTAGGGAGCGGCGCCGATGGCTACACCTTC. Protein: CASSLGSGADGYTF. Supplemented by reference TRBV11-2 and TRBJ1-2, the full variable domain reads EAGVAQSPRYKIIEKRQSVAFWCNPISGHATLYWYQQILGQGPKLLIQFQNNGVVDDSQLPKDRFSAERLKGVDSTLKIQPAKLEDSAVYLCASSLGSGADGYTFGSGTRLTVV.

The sample holds a few counts of this clonotype. V and J are TRBV15 and TRBJ2-7, with D tentatively TRBD2 (6 bases). The length of the CDR3 is 13 residues. V was clipped by 8 bases and J by 3 bases, with 14 bases between them. CDR1 and CDR2 from the germline V gene are LNHNV and YYDKDF (reference sequence). The CDR3 here is CATQLADIYEQYF. DNA of the CDR3: TGTGCCACCCAACTAGCAGATATCTACGAGCAGTACTTC.

For this clonotype: One junction end does not reproduce the germline sequence, and a read error may be involved. V is TRBV4-2 and J is TRBJ2-3, with D perhaps given as TRBD1 or TRBD2 (7 bases each). This CDR3 is 15 amino acids long. Germline CDR1 and CDR2: LGHNA and YNFKEQ. Here the CDR3 reads CASNQSRGGTDTQYF. CDR3 DNA: TGTGCCAGCAACCAATCCAGGGGGGGGACAGATACGCAGTATTTT.

The rearrangement joins TRBV6-1 to TRBJ1-5; D is perhaps TRBD1 (5 bases). The CDR3 contains 15 residues. Trimming shortened V by 6 bases and J by 3 bases, and 15 bases separated the two germline ends. CDR1 is MNHNS and CDR2 is SASEGT in the germline V gene. CDR3 nucleotide sequence: TGTGCCAGCAGATTTCCCGGGGCGGTCAATCAGCCCCAGCATTTT. Translated, it gives CASRFPGAVNQPQHF.